The sequence of this TCR beta chain was determined in a study of radiation and T cells in renal cell carcinoma. Study results and limitations: Compared with controls, irradiated tumors showed greater TCR clonality. Dominant CDR3 motifs occupied more repertoire in irradiated than control tumors.

The CDR3 is 17 residues long. After removal of 5 bases from V and 7 bases from J, the junction contained 14 bases not matched to a gene. The germline gives CDR1 PRHDT, CDR2 FYEKMQ (reference sequence). The sample's treatment: 15 Gy SBRT to primary tumor, nephrectomy 4 weeks later. Nephrectomy followed 15 Gy stereotactic body radiation by 4 weeks. Repertoires were generated with immunoSEQ multiplex PCR, while TCRdb's copy carries only in-frame clones and drops some. The repertoire holds 22,000 or so clones, with around 52% as singletons. A word on this clone: Its antigen is currently unknown.

The specimen comprised tumor tissue, sampled from a patient whose treatment included radiotherapy and nephrectomy. The chain joins TRBV13 to TRBJ2-1, with 10 bases identical to TRBD2. The sequence derives from a woman in her forties or fifties with renal cell carcinoma. CDR3 nucleotides: TGTGCCAGCAGCGAACATCCGAGCGGGGGGGCAAGGAATGAGCAGTTCTTC. It is translated as CASSEHPSGGARNEQFF.